Presented here are 28 T cell receptor beta chains from one specimen sequenced in a study of CD8 T cells in Susac syndrome. Random hexamers were used to reverse transcribe an amount of 0.5 to 1 ug RNA. MiXCR, applied by TCRdb to the immunoSEQ multiplex PCR reads, yields one record per CDR3 protein. The sample lists just over 150,000 distinct CDR3 sequences; just under 95% were seen once. The sequencing input was CD8+ T cells from PBMCs. The receptors originated from a human donor with multiple sclerosis.

The rearrangement uses TRBV3-1 and TRBJ1-2; D is uncertain. Trimming shortened V by 0 bases and J by 3 bases, and 11 bases separated the two germline ends. Germline CDR1 reads LGHDT; CDR2 reads YNNKEL (reference sequence). This CDR3 spans 15 amino acids. The CDR3 loop is CASSQDLSWDYGYTF. DNA of the CDR3: TGTGCCAGCAGCCAAGACCTGTCGTGGGACTATGGCTACACCTTC.

This chain uses TRBV20-1 with TRBJ2-7; TRBD2 matches 7 bases. CDR1 is DFQATT, CDR2 SNEGSKA, per germline (reference sequence). The CDR3 runs to 13 residues. The junction had 12 bases not matched to a gene; V was cut back by 6 bases and J by 7 bases. CDR3 in DNA: TGCAGTGCAAAGGGAATGACTAGCCGAGAGCAGTACTTC. It is translated as CSAKGMTSREQYF.

The gene calls are TRBV18 and TRBJ1-2; 9 nucleotides agree with TRBD1. Per germline, CDR1 KGHSH and CDR2 LQKENI. The CDR3 has 14 residues. Trimming at V came to 2 bases and at J to 6 bases, leaving 4 bases not matched to a gene. The CDR3 reads CASSPGTGKDGYTF. For the CDR3, the DNA is TGTGCCAGCTCACCAGGGACAGGGAAAGATGGCTACACCTTC.

The chain couples TRBV7-8 to TRBJ2-1; D is uncertain. Germline CDR1 and CDR2: SGHVS and FQNEAQ. The CDR3 contains 10 residues. V was pared by 5 bases and J by 6 bases, with 2 bases between. CDR3 bases: TGTGCCAGCAGCATCAATGAGCAGTTCTTC. Amino acid sequence: CASSINEQFF.

The chain recombines TRBV7-9 with TRBJ2-7; D is possibly TRBD1 or TRBD2 (5 bases each). The CDR3 is made up of 16 amino acids. Trimming left V 5 bases short and J 4 bases short, with 21 bases between. Germline V CDR1 and CDR2: SEHNR, FQNEAQ (reference sequence). The CDR3 region has the DNA TGTGCCAGCAGCCCCAGAGGGGACCTGCGACAATACGAGCAGTACTTC. It is translated as CASSPRGDLRQYEQYF.

This chain joins TRBV29-1 and TRBJ2-3; 9 positions match TRBD1. Germline V gene lookup returns CDR1 SQVTM and CDR2 ANQGSEA. With 5 bases clipped from V and 2 bases from J, the junction kept 8 bases outside the gene matches. The CDR3 has 15 amino acids. The CDR3 DNA follows: TGCAGCGTTTTACACCGGGACAGGGTCACAGATACGCAGTATTTT. Translation gives CSVLHRDRVTDTQYF.

The chain is built from TRBV29-1 and TRBJ2-4; 7 bases agree with TRBD2. The V segment lost 6 bases and the J segment 1 base; nucleotides outside the gene matches: 3. This CDR3 is built from 13 residues. The germline CDR1 and CDR2 sequences are SQVTM and ANQGSEA. In DNA, the CDR3 is TGCAGCGTAGGCGGGGGTGCCAAAAACATTCAGTACTTC. It encodes CSVGGGAKNIQYF.

This clonotype has a single count. The rearrangement joins TRBV7-2 to TRBJ2-7; no reliable D call. CDR3 size: 11 residues. Trimming took 0 bases from V and 6 from J, leaving 3 bases between them. Germline assignment: CDR1 SGHTA and CDR2 FQGNSA. The CDR3 sequence is CASSLALEQYF. The DNA for the CDR3 is TGTGCCAGCAGCTTAGCGCTCGAGCAGTACTTC.

This chain links TRBV20-1 with TRBJ2-5; 11 bases are shared with TRBD1. The CDR3 consists of 16 residues. V lost 0 bases to trimming and J lost 5 bases; unmatched junction nucleotides: 8. Germline CDR1 is DFQATT and CDR2 is SNEGSKA (reference sequence). The CDR3 sequence: CSARDAGQGALETQYF. DNA for the CDR3: TGCAGTGCTAGAGATGCTGGACAGGGGGCTCTGGAGACCCAGTACTTC.

The gene calls are TRBV30 and TRBJ2-7; D not certain. Trimming left V 3 bases short and J 1 base short, with 10 bases between. The length of the CDR3 is 13 residues. CDR1 GTSNPN and CDR2 SVGIG come from the germline V gene (reference sequence). The CDR3 protein is CAWRTTRSYEQYF. The CDR3, as DNA: TGTGCCTGGAGGACGACCCGGTCCTACGAGCAGTACTTC.

This clonotype was seen once. The rearrangement links TRBV7-9 to TRBJ2-7; 8 bases are shared with TRBD2. The CDR3 covers 18 residues. The germline gives CDR1 SEHNR, CDR2 FQNEAQ (reference sequence). The ends lost 5 bases at V and 6 bases at J; junction bases unmatched: 21. CDR3: CASSPRRGGEAGRGEQYF. The CDR3 DNA reads as TGTGCCAGCAGCCCCCGACGGGGGGGAGAGGCTGGTCGTGGCGAGCAGTACTTC.

The chain has TRBV20-1 and TRBJ2-3; D is unclear. The CDR3 extends over 13 amino acids. Deletions cut 0 bases from V and 3 bases from J, with 7 bases between. CDR1 and CDR2 from the germline V gene are DFQATT and SNEGSKA (reference sequence). CDR3 in DNA: TGCAGTGCTAGAGAGCTGGGAACAGATACGCAGTATTTT. Its translation: CSARELGTDTQYF.

This rearrangement joins TRBV9 to TRBJ2-1, with D possibly being TRBD1 (7 bases). The V end was cut by 4 bases, the J end by 0 bases, with 20 bases between. The CDR3 runs 18 residues. Germline CDR1 and CDR2: SGDLS and YYNGEE. The CDR3 sequence: CASSSTRSGGNSYNEQFF. In nucleotides, the CDR3 is TGTGCCAGCAGCTCGACCAGATCAGGGGGGAACTCCTACAATGAGCAGTTCTTC.

J is TRBJ2-1 and V is TRBV12-3 or TRBV12-4, with TRBD1 matching 10 bases. Germline trimming cut 7 bases from V and 4 bases from J; bases unmatched to any gene: 4. The CDR3 has 14 amino acids. The CDR3 DNA sequence: TGTGCCAGCATTCCGGGACAGGGGTACAATGAGCAGTTCTTC. It specifies CASIPGQGYNEQFF.

CDR3 amino acids: CASSDRGTTGANVLTF. The CDR3 nucleotides are TGTGCCAGCAGCGACAGGGGGACTACTGGGGCCAACGTCCTGACTTTC. The gene calls are TRBV3-1 and TRBJ2-6, with 9 nucleotides matching TRBD1. Losses at the gene ends were 5 bases for V and 2 bases for J; bases not matched to a gene: 4. Germline CDR1 reads LGHDT; CDR2 reads YNNKEL (reference sequence). CDR3 length: 16 residues.

The chain employs TRBV28 and TRBJ2-7; 7 bases are a match to TRBD2. Germline CDR1 and CDR2: MDHEN and SYDVKM. The CDR3 length is 15 residues. V lost 3 bases, J lost 3 bases, and 8 bases stayed unmatched. The CDR3 DNA reads TGTGCCAGCAGTTTTGGCGGGGGATTACTCTACGAGCAGTACTTC. Protein sequence: CASSFGGGLLYEQYF.

CDR3 protein: CATSRDRGGGADTQYF. For the CDR3, the DNA is TGTGCCACCAGCAGAGATAGGGGAGGAGGGGCAGATACGCAGTATTTT. The rearrangement joins TRBV15 to TRBJ2-3, with D perhaps matching TRBD2 (6 bases). This CDR3 is built from 16 residues. Between the trimmed V and J ends, which lost 0 bases and 4 bases, there was a span of 14 bases. CDR1 LNHNV and CDR2 YYDKDF come from the germline V gene (reference sequence).

This chain uses TRBV25-1 with TRBJ1-1; D perhaps matches TRBD1 (5 bases). Germline V lookup: CDR1 MGHDK, CDR2 SYGVNS. There are 16 residues in the CDR3. Trimming took off 0 bases at V and 3 bases at J, with 14 bases between the two ends. The chain's CDR3 is CASSEYGLTGDTEAFF. The CDR3 nucleotides are TGTGCCAGCAGTGAATATGGTCTAACGGGGGACACTGAAGCTTTCTTT. Together with reference TRBV25-1 and TRBJ1-1, the CDR3 gives the full variable domain: EADIYQTPRYLVIGTGKKITLECSQTMGHDKMYWYQQDPGMELHLIHYSYGVNSTEKGDLSSESTVSRIRTEHFPLTLESARPSHTSQYLCASSEYGLTGDTEAFFGQGTRLTVV.

The chain links TRBV27 to TRBJ2-1, with D possibly TRBD2 on 6 matching bases. Looked up from germline, CDR1 is MNHEY and CDR2 is SMNVEV (reference sequence). The CDR3 is made up of 17 amino acids. V gave up 6 bases and J gave up 12 bases, with 30 bases separating them. The CDR3 reads CASSLTFPPDYRSVQFF. The CDR3, as DNA: TGTGCCAGCAGCCTCACTTTCCCCCCGGACTACAGGTCGGTGCAGTTCTTC.

This clonotype appeared once. This sequence joins TRBV12-3 or TRBV12-4 and TRBJ1-1; the D is unclear. The CDR3 consists of 13 residues. V was cut by 5 bases and J by 4 bases, with 11 bases left in between. Here the CDR3 reads CASSLTPPTEAFF. For the CDR3, the DNA is TGTGCCAGCAGTCTAACCCCACCCACTGAAGCTTTCTTT.

This sequence joins TRBV7-8 and TRBJ2-5; tentatively, D is TRBD1 (5 bases). Trimming cost V 5 bases and J 3 bases, with 22 bases left between them. Per the germline V gene, CDR1 is SGHVS and CDR2 is FQNEAQ. This CDR3 is 17 amino acids long. CDR3 in DNA: TGTGCCAGCAGCCTTTATTCGACAGCATCTCCGAAAGAGACCCAGTACTTC. This sequence encodes CASSLYSTASPKETQYF.

This rearrangement joins TRBV7-2 to TRBJ2-1, with TRBD2 matching 12 bases. The ends lost 4 bases at V and 2 bases at J; junction bases unmatched: 3. Germline V gene lookup returns CDR1 SGHTA and CDR2 FQGNSA. This CDR3 region has 16 residues. The CDR3 nucleotides are TGTGCCAGCAGCTCTAGACTAGCGGGGGCCTACAATGAGCAGTTCTTC. Encoded protein: CASSSRLAGAYNEQFF.

V is TRBV29-1 and J is TRBJ1-2; D gene ambiguous. The CDR3 is 13 residues long. Looked up from germline, CDR1 is SQVTM and CDR2 is ANQGSEA. V was pared by 2 bases and J by 4 bases, with 11 bases between. The CDR3 here is CSVELLGSYGYTF. The CDR3 DNA reads TGCAGCGTTGAACTGCTGGGCTCCTATGGCTACACCTTC.

The rearrangement joins TRBV20-1 to TRBJ2-1; the D is unclear. V was trimmed by 4 bases and J by 7 bases, leaving 14 bases between them. Germline loops: CDR1 DFQATT, CDR2 SNEGSKA (reference sequence). The CDR3 spans 13 residues. CDR3 bases: TGCAGTGCTATCGAAGGTGGAAGGAATGAGCAGTTCTTC. Protein sequence: CSAIEGGRNEQFF.

The V and J genes are TRBV19 and TRBJ1-2; a weak D match, TRBD1 (6 bases). The germline V and J ends were trimmed by 4 bases and 8 bases, with 20 bases remaining between them. The CDR3 runs 15 residues. Germline CDR1 reads LNHDA; CDR2 reads SQIVND (reference sequence). The CDR3 nucleotides read TGTGCCAGTAGTACCCCCAGAGGGGACAATATGGGCTACACCTTC. Translation gives CASSTPRGDNMGYTF.

The rearrangement uses TRBV13 and TRBJ2-7, with D possibly matching TRBD1 (5 bases). There are 13 residues in the CDR3. V was trimmed by 5 bases and J by 6 bases, leaving 14 bases between them. Germline V gives CDR1 PRHDT, CDR2 FYEKMQ (reference sequence). CDR3 DNA: TGTGCCAGCAGCGGCAGGGAAGTGGGCGAGCAGTACTTC. This codes for CASSGREVGEQYF.

The chain links TRBV6-5 to TRBJ2-5, with a possible D match to TRBD2 (6 bases). V was shortened by 0 bases and J by 3 bases, with 11 bases between the two germline ends. This CDR3 has 15 residues. The germline CDR1 and CDR2 sequences are MNHEY and SVGAGI. The CDR3 region has the DNA TGTGCCAGCAGTTACTCGTTGACGGGGGAAGAGACCCAGTACTTC. Its translation is CASSYSLTGEETQYF.

This sequence joins TRBV27 and TRBJ2-1; TRBD1 or TRBD2 may be the D gene (5 bases each). This CDR3 is built from 15 residues. Germline lookup yields CDR1 MNHEY and CDR2 SMNVEV (reference sequence). Trimming took off 5 bases at V and 0 bases at J, with 11 bases between the two ends. CDR3 bases: TGTGCCAGCAGTCCGGGACCCAGCTCCTACAATGAGCAGTTCTTC. It codes for CASSPGPSSYNEQFF.